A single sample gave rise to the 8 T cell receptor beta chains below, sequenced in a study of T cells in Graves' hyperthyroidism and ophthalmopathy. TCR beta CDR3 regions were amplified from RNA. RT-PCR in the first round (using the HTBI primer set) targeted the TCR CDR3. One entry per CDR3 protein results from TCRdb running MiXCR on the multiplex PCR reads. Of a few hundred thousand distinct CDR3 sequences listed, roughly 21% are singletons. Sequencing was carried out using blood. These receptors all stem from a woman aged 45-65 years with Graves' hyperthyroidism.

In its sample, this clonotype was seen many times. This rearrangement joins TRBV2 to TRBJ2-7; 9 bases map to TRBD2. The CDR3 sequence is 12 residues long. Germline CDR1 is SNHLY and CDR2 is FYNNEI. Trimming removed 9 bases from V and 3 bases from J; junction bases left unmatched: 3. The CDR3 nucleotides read TGTGCCAGTGGCGGGAGGGGCTACGAGCAGTACTTC. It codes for CASGGRGYEQYF.

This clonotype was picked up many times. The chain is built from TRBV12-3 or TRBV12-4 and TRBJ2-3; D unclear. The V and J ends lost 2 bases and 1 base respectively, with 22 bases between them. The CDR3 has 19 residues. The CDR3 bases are TGTGCCAGCAGTTTAATATTGTGTCTGGTCCCGCCGTGCACAGATACGCAGTATTTT. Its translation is CASSLILCLVPPCTDTQYF.

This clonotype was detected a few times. The CDR3 sequence: CASSDTDPDTSSYNSPLHF. The DNA for the CDR3 is TGTGCCAGCAGTGATACAGATCCTGATACAAGCTCCTATAATTCACCCCTCCACTTT. The chain is built from TRBV27 and TRBJ1-6; no clear D gene. V was shortened by 5 bases and J by 0 bases, with 20 bases between the two germline ends. This CDR3 contains 19 residues. The germline V gene has CDR1 MNHEY and CDR2 SMNVEV (reference sequence).

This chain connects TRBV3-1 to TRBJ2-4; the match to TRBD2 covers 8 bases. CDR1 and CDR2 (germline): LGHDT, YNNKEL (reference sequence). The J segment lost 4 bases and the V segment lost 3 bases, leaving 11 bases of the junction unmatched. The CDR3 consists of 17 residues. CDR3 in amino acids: CASSQRGFSGTKNIQYF. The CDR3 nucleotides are TGTGCCAGCAGCCAGAGGGGCTTTAGCGGGACTAAAAACATTCAGTACTTC.

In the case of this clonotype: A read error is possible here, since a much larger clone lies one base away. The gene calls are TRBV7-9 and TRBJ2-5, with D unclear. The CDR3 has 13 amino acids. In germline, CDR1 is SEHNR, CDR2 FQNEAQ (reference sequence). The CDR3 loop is CASSFGYQEIQYF. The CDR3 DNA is TGTGCCAGCAGCTTCGGGTACCAAGAGATCCAGTACTTC.

CDR3 amino acids: CASRKLRTNTEAFF. In DNA, the CDR3 is TGTGCCAGCAGAAAGTTACGGACGAACACTGAAGCTTTCTTT. This chain connects TRBV6-1 to TRBJ1-1, with D hard to call. With 6 bases removed from V and 1 base from J, the gap between germline ends came to 12 bases. In germline, CDR1 is MNHNS, CDR2 SASEGT. CDR3 length: 14 amino acids.

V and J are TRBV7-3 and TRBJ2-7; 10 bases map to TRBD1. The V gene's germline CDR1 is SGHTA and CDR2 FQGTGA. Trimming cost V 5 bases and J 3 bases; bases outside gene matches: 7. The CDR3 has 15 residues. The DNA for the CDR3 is TGTGCCAGCAGCCGAACCGGGACAGGGGACTACGAGCAGTACTTC. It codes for CASSRTGTGDYEQYF. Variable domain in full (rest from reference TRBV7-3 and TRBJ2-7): GAGVSQTPSNKVTEKGKYVELRCDPISGHTALYWYRQSLGQGPEFLIYFQGTGAADDSGLPNDRFFAVRPEGSVSTLKIQRTERGDSAVYLCASSRTGTGDYEQYFGPGTRLTVT.

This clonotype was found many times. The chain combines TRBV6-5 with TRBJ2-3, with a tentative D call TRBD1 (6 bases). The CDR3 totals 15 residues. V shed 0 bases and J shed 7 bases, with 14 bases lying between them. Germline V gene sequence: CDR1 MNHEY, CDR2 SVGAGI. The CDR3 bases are TGTGCCAGCAGTTACTCGTGGCAGGGGATGCATACGCAGTATTTT. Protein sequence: CASSYSWQGMHTQYF.